This T cell receptor beta chain was identified in a study of cytomegalovirus exposure and HLA in healthy donors. Using immunoSEQ multiplex PCR, the repertoire was profiled, and TCRdb retains in-frame clones only, with some absent. Among about 63,000 clones, 89% were seen once, and the ten largest hold 0.95% to 1.5%. V shed 2 bases, J shed 1 base, and the junction held 1 base outside the gene matches. This CDR3 has 15 amino acids. CDR1 is SGHVS, CDR2 FQNEAQ, per germline. The sequenced sample was PBMCs. This clonotype was obtained from a woman aged 18-35 years in good health and CMV-seronegative. This chain uses TRBV7-8 with TRBJ2-2, with 7 bases identical to TRBD2. This CDR3 reads CASSLTSVNTGELFF. In DNA, the CDR3 is TGTGCCAGCAGCTTAACTAGCGTGAACACCGGGGAGCTGTTTTTT. Full variable domain (outside the CDR3, taken from reference TRBV7-8 and TRBJ2-2): GAGVSQSPRYKVAKRGQDVALRCDPISGHVSLFWYQQALGQGPEFLTYFQNEAQLDKSGLPSDRFFAERPEGSVSTLKIQRTQQEDSAVYLCASSLTSVNTGELFFGEGSRLTVL.